The 28 T cell receptor beta chains given below trace back to one sample, sequenced in a study of T cells after yellow fever vaccination. TCRdb independently ran MiXCR on the 5' RACE reads; one entry per CDR3 protein. The table includes fewer than 450,000 distinct CDR3 sequences, about 7.8% detected once. The sample in question was PBMCs, obtained about 41 days after the first yellow fever vaccination. The receptors were gathered from a man between 18 and 29 years old who received the YFV17D yellow fever vaccine.

This clonotype has just a few counts. The V and J genes are TRBV20-1 and TRBJ2-3; maybe TRBD2 (7 bases). Trimming removed 2 bases at V and 0 bases at J, with 15 bases between. This CDR3 has 16 residues. Germline V gene data show CDR1 as DFQATT and CDR2 as SNEGSKA (reference sequence). The CDR3 DNA is TGCAGTGCTAGATCGCCCGGGGGGCTGAGCACAGATACGCAGTATTTT. It specifies CSARSPGGLSTDTQYF.

V gene TRBV7-9 combines with J gene TRBJ2-5, with D tentatively TRBD2 (6 bases). Trimming took off 6 bases at V and 2 bases at J, with 13 bases between the two ends. The CDR3 is 14 residues long. Germline V gene lookup returns CDR1 SEHNR and CDR2 FQNEAQ (reference sequence). The CDR3, as DNA: TGTGCCAGCAGTGGAGGGACTGCACAAGAGACCCAGTACTTC. Its translation: CASSGGTAQETQYF.

V and J are TRBV6-2 or TRBV6-3 and TRBJ2-1; D uncertain. Between the trimmed V and J ends, which lost 5 bases and 8 bases, there was a span of 7 bases. The CDR3 consists of 11 residues. CDR1 is MNHEY and CDR2 is SVGEGT in the germline V gene. This CDR3 is CASSLMYEQFF. As DNA, the CDR3 is TGTGCCAGCAGTCTTATGTATGAGCAGTTCTTC.

CDR3 nucleotides: TGCAGCGTCTCGTACAGGGGACGATCACGAAACACTGAAGCTTTCTTT. As protein: CSVSYRGRSRNTEAFF. The rearrangement joins TRBV29-1 to TRBJ1-1; the match to TRBD1 covers 7 bases. Germline V gene sequence: CDR1 SQVTM, CDR2 ANQGSEA. J was trimmed by 2 bases and V by 6 bases; bases with no gene match: 15. CDR3 length: 16 amino acids.

This clonotype came up many times. The V gene is TRBV6-2 or TRBV6-3, the J gene TRBJ1-1; unclear D gene. The germline V gene encodes CDR1 MNHEY and CDR2 SVGEGT. Trimming took 8 bases from V and 1 from J, leaving 11 bases between them. CDR3 length: 13 residues. Here the CDR3 DNA reads TGTGCCAGCTCTCATCGGGAGAACACTGAAGCTTTCTTT. Translating gives CASSHRENTEAFF.

Comments on this clonotype: A single base separates this from a much larger clone, so it may be a read error. The V call is TRBV12-3 or TRBV12-4, the J call TRBJ2-2; the match to TRBD1 covers 8 bases. CDR3 size: 14 residues. The CDR3 loop is CASSFRGHTGQLFF. Written as DNA, the CDR3 is TGTGCCAGCAGTTTCAGGGGGCATACCGGGCAGCTGTTTTTT.

This clonotype was counted only a few times. The V and J genes are TRBV12-3 or TRBV12-4 and TRBJ2-5, with 10 bases that match TRBD2. The CDR3 spans 16 residues. J gave up 2 bases and V 7 bases, and 10 bases lay outside the gene matches. This CDR3 is CASTLEIAGGQETQYF. The CDR3 coding sequence is TGTGCCAGCACCCTAGAAATAGCGGGGGGTCAAGAGACCCAGTACTTC.

The CDR3 loop reads CASSPLGLQETQYF. The DNA for the CDR3 is TGTGCCAGCAGCCCCCTCGGACTCCAAGAGACCCAGTACTTC. V gene TRBV28 combines with J gene TRBJ2-5; possible D gene TRBD2, 5 bases. The V end lost 6 bases, the J end lost 1 base, and 12 bases lay between the germline ends. The CDR3 covers 14 residues. CDR1 is MDHEN and CDR2 is SYDVKM in the germline V gene.

The CDR3 DNA sequence: TGTGCCAGCAGCCAGGTAGGAGGCAATTCACCCCTCCACTTT. Translating it yields CASSQVGGNSPLHF. The V call is TRBV3-1, the J call TRBJ1-6; unclear D gene. Germline V gene sequence: CDR1 LGHDT, CDR2 YNNKEL (reference sequence). Trimming left V 3 bases short and J 7 bases short, with 10 bases between. The CDR3 length is 14 residues.

The table lists this clonotype with a few counts. The chain links TRBV19 to TRBJ1-5; TRBD1 aligns across 10 bases. CDR3 length equals 16 residues. Germline trimming cut 6 bases from V and 2 bases from J; bases unmatched to any gene: 7. Per the germline V gene, CDR1 is LNHDA and CDR2 is SQIVND (reference sequence). The CDR3 DNA reads TGTGCCAGTAGCCTCGGGACAGGGGATGGCAATCAGCCCCAGCATTTT. It codes for CASSLGTGDGNQPQHF.

This clonotype was detected a few times. In nucleotides, the CDR3 is TGTGCCAGCAGCGAAGACAGGGGAGGTACGCGCAATCAGCCCCAGCATTTT. Translated, it gives CASSEDRGGTRNQPQHF. This chain connects TRBV5-5 to TRBJ1-5, with 8 bases fitting TRBD1. The germline V gene has CDR1 SGHKS and CDR2 YYEKEE (reference sequence). The ends lost 4 bases at V and 2 bases at J; junction bases unmatched: 11. This CDR3 is built from 17 residues.

Ten or more counts support this clonotype. This sequence joins TRBV11-2 and TRBJ2-7; no reliable D call. V lost 2 bases to trimming and J lost 2 bases, with 7 bases between them. The V gene's germline CDR1 is SGHAT and CDR2 FQNNGV. This CDR3 has 13 residues. The CDR3 here is CASSLRDTYEQYV. The DNA for the CDR3 is TGTGCCAGCAGCTTAAGGGATACCTACGAGCAGTACGTC.

A few counts support this clonotype. The rearrangement links TRBV4-2 to TRBJ1-1; unclear D gene. The germline CDR1 and CDR2 sequences are LGHNA and YNFKEQ. With 1 base removed from V and 1 base from J, the gap between germline ends came to 7 bases. The length of the CDR3 is 14 residues. The CDR3 DNA sequence: TGTGCCAGCAGCCAAGGACGGACGAACACTGAAGCTTTCTTT. This gives the protein CASSQGRTNTEAFF.

This clonotype was seen more than once but under ten times. V is TRBV6-5 and J is TRBJ1-2; D perhaps matches TRBD1 (5 bases). Trimming removed 1 base at V and 5 bases at J, with 8 bases between. The CDR3 spans 13 residues. Germline CDR1 reads MNHEY; CDR2 reads SVGAGI. CDR3 loop: CASSYLGEYGYTF. In DNA form, the CDR3 reads TGTGCCAGCAGTTACTTGGGGGAGTATGGCTACACCTTC.

J is TRBJ1-1 and V is TRBV7-6, with D tentatively TRBD1 (6 bases). The V end was cut by 3 bases, the J end by 5 bases, with 16 bases between. CDR3 size: 15 residues. Germline V lookup: CDR1 SGHVS, CDR2 FNYEAQ. CDR3 amino acids: CASSFQVGGGTEAFF. For the CDR3, the DNA is TGTGCCAGCAGCTTCCAAGTAGGGGGGGGAACTGAAGCTTTCTTT. Variable domain in full (rest from reference TRBV7-6 and TRBJ1-1): GAGVSQSPRYKVTKRGQDVALRCDPISGHVSLYWYRQALGQGPEFLTYFNYEAQQDKSGLPNDRFSAERPEGSISTLTIQRTEQRDSAMYRCASSFQVGGGTEAFFGQGTRLTVV.

This chain joins TRBV5-1 and TRBJ2-3, with a tentative D call TRBD1 (6 bases). CDR1 is SGHRS and CDR2 is YFSETQ in the germline V gene. The length of the CDR3 is 17 residues. V lost 1 base, J lost 5 bases, and 20 bases lay in between. DNA for the CDR3: TGCGCCAGCAGCTTGCTTACGGCGACAGGCAGTGGAGATACGCAGTATTTT. Translating gives CASSLLTATGSGDTQYF. Variable domain in full (rest from reference TRBV5-1 and TRBJ2-3): KAGVTQTPRYLIKTRGQQVTLSCSPISGHRSVSWYQQTPGQGLQFLFEYFSETQRNKGNFPGRFSGRQFSNSRSEMNVSTLELGDSALYLCASSLLTATGSGDTQYFGPGTRLTVL.

This clonotype occurred many times. CDR3 amino acids: CASRRITGNYEQYV. CDR3 DNA sequence: TGTGCCAGCAGGCGCATCACAGGTAACTACGAGCAGTACGTC. The rearrangement joins TRBV12-3 or TRBV12-4 to TRBJ2-7, with a weak D call TRBD1 (5 bases). CDR3 length: 14 residues. The V and J ends lost 6 bases and 3 bases respectively, with 15 bases between them.

J is TRBJ2-5 and V is TRBV3-1; TRBD1 matches 7 bases. The J segment lost 2 bases and the V segment lost 6 bases, leaving 6 bases of the junction unmatched. The CDR3 totals 14 residues. Germline lookup yields CDR1 LGHDT and CDR2 YNNKEL (reference sequence). The DNA of the CDR3 is TGTGCCAGCAGACCATGGACAGGACAAGAGACCCAGTACTTC. Translating gives CASRPWTGQETQYF.

The chain has TRBV9 and TRBJ2-5; 11 nucleotides line up with TRBD2. Germline V gene lookup returns CDR1 SGDLS and CDR2 YYNGEE. Trimming cost V 3 bases and J 2 bases; bases outside gene matches: 9. The CDR3 totals 17 residues. The CDR3 is CASSGDGWTSGQETQYF. CDR3 in DNA: TGTGCCAGCAGCGGCGATGGATGGACTAGCGGGCAAGAGACCCAGTACTTC.

This rearrangement joins TRBV7-2 to TRBJ2-7; 10 nucleotides align to TRBD2. The junction had 4 bases not matched to a gene; V was cut back by 1 base and J by 4 bases. Germline V gene lookup returns CDR1 SGHTA and CDR2 FQGNSA. The CDR3 runs to 15 residues. The CDR3 reads CASSLVSSGGYEQYF. The CDR3 nucleotides are TGTGCCAGCAGCTTAGTTTCTAGCGGGGGATACGAGCAGTACTTC.

CDR3 sequence: CASSYDTTTYEQYV. Here the CDR3 DNA reads TGTGCCAGCAGTTACGATACCACTACCTACGAGCAGTACGTC. The rearrangement joins TRBV6-2 or TRBV6-3 to TRBJ2-7; D not certain. The germline V gene encodes CDR1 MNHEY and CDR2 SVGEGT. The V end lost 2 bases, the J end lost 2 bases, and 10 bases lay between the germline ends. This CDR3 contains 14 residues.

The chain uses TRBV7-6 and TRBJ1-2; unclear D gene. Trimming shortened V by 5 bases and J by 2 bases, and 9 bases separated the two germline ends. CDR3 length: 13 residues. Per germline, CDR1 SGHVS and CDR2 FNYEAQ. In nucleotides, the CDR3 is TGTGCCAGCAGCCGAGAAATAAACTATGGCTACACCTTC. Protein sequence: CASSREINYGYTF.

This clonotype was observed a handful of times. The V gene is TRBV3-1, the J gene TRBJ2-2; D possibly corresponds to TRBD1 (5 bases). The germline V gene encodes CDR1 LGHDT and CDR2 YNNKEL (reference sequence). The CDR3 is 14 amino acids. The V end was cut by 3 bases, the J end by 4 bases, with 9 bases between. Here the CDR3 reads CASSHRQITGELFF. CDR3 nucleotide sequence: TGTGCCAGCAGCCATCGACAGATCACCGGGGAGCTGTTTTTT.

V usage is TRBV2 and J usage is TRBJ2-7, with 8 bases matching TRBD1. V lost 9 bases to trimming and J lost 2 bases; unmatched junction nucleotides: 6. CDR3 length equals 13 residues. The V gene's germline CDR1 is SNHLY and CDR2 FYNNEI. The CDR3: CASTGQGTYEQYV. CDR3 nucleotides: TGTGCCAGTACCGGACAGGGCACCTACGAGCAGTACGTC.

This clonotype was recorded at least ten times. The chain has TRBV7-2 and TRBJ2-3, with 7 bases identical to TRBD2. Germline loops: CDR1 SGHTA, CDR2 FQGNSA. The CDR3 runs to 15 residues. The V segment lost 0 bases and the J segment 2 bases; nucleotides outside the gene matches: 2. CDR3 bases: TGTGCCAGCAGCTTAGCGGGGGGGAACACAGATACGCAGTATTTT. Its protein product is CASSLAGGNTDTQYF.

The chain carries TRBV21-1 and TRBJ2-7. TRBV21-1 is a documented pseudogene. The CDR3 extends over 14 amino acids. The CDR3 DNA sequence: TGTGCCAGCAGCAAAGGGCTCGCCTGGGTAGAGCAGTACTTC. It codes for CASSKGLAWVEQYF.

This clonotype was seen more than once but under ten times. The V gene is TRBV20-1, the J gene TRBJ2-3, with D possibly being TRBD2 (6 bases). Trimming took 3 bases from V and 6 from J, leaving 19 bases between them. Germline V lookup: CDR1 DFQATT, CDR2 SNEGSKA (reference sequence). The length of the CDR3 is 15 residues. CDR3 loop: CSARRPGGPGDTQYF. The CDR3 DNA sequence: TGCAGTGCTAGGCGACCCGGAGGGCCGGGGGATACGCAGTATTTT.

The CDR3 DNA follows: TGTGCCAGCCTCCGAAAGAGCACTGAAGCTTTCTTT. Amino acids: CASLRKSTEAFF. The chain has TRBV6-2 or TRBV6-3 and TRBJ1-1; unclear D gene. This CDR3 contains 12 residues. V dropped 8 bases and J dropped 4 bases, with 11 bases sitting between them. Germline lookup yields CDR1 MNHEY and CDR2 SVGEGT.